Detailed here is one T cell receptor beta chain. The data stem from a study of T cell changes during pregnancy in multiple sclerosis. TCRdb keeps only in-frame clones here, not all; method: immunoSEQ multiplex PCR. This sample carries approximately 130,000 clones, approximately 96% of them seen once, and the ten largest clones take 0.44%. The CDR3 runs to 14 residues. J was trimmed by 5 bases and V by 5 bases; bases with no gene match: 6. Germline V gene lookup returns CDR1 SGHVS and CDR2 FNYEAQ. Specimen: peripheral blood, collected after pregnancy. This TCR was recovered from a female donor with multiple sclerosis, enrolled in a pregnancy study. The V gene is TRBV7-6, the J gene TRBJ2-1; 7 bases are a match to TRBD1. CDR3 sequence (DNA): TGTGCCAGCAGCATTGGACAGGTGAACAATGAGCAGTTCTTC. Encoded protein: CASSIGQVNNEQFF.